This TCR beta chain was captured by sequencing in a study of blood T cell repertoires in COVID-19. Study details: The study drew acute and convalescent COVID-19 samples from the United States, Italy and Spain. The analysed material was cDNA or gDNA that came from T cells, B-cell-depleted T cells, or PBMCs.

The germline gives CDR1 SGHRS, CDR2 YFSETQ. This CDR3 spans 14 amino acids. V dropped 2 bases and J dropped 4 bases, with 12 bases sitting between them. As originally analysed: Amplifying reference gene primers gave estimates of nucleated cell counts. Profiling relied on immunoSEQ multiplex PCR, and the TCRdb table lists in-frame clones only, not all of them. The V and J calls and the clone size are those of that table, but D and trimming were determined from the DNA. Of roughly 160,000 clones in the sample, 88% are singletons; the top ten hold 20% to 30%. Sequencing was performed on peripheral blood. This TCR derives from a man in his sixties with acute or convalescent COVID-19. The chain has TRBV5-1 and TRBJ1-1, with unresolved D. The CDR3 DNA reads TGCGCCAGCAGCTTTATGGGCTCGAGCACTGAAGCTTTCTTT. Encoded protein: CASSFMGSSTEAFF.